A single sample gave rise to the 6 T cell receptor beta chains below, sequenced in a study of STAT5B mutations in CD4+ large granular lymphocyte leukemia. Sequencing was performed with immunoSEQ multiplex PCR; in TCRdb, only in-frame clones are kept and a portion is missing. The table lists 40,000 to 50,000 clones, 80% to 85% of them singletons. The sample comprised CD4+ T cells from blood buffy coats. These receptors all come from a human donor in good health.

This clone was picked up a small number of times. V is TRBV29-1 and J is TRBJ1-1; tentatively, D is TRBD1 (5 bases). The V and J ends lost 2 bases and 1 base respectively, with 11 bases between them. CDR3 length: 14 amino acids. CDR1 and CDR2 (germline): SQVTM, ANQGSEA. As DNA, the CDR3 is TGCAGCGTTGAATTGGGACTCCGGAACACTGAAGCTTTCTTT. Protein product: CSVELGLRNTEAFF.

The CDR3 protein is CASSGATGPQETQYF. Here the CDR3 DNA reads TGTGCCAGCAGTGGGGCGACAGGGCCCCAAGAGACCCAGTACTTC. This chain uses TRBV2 with TRBJ2-5; TRBD1 aligns across 7 bases. Germline trimming cut 4 bases from V and 1 base from J; bases unmatched to any gene: 6. Germline V gene lookup returns CDR1 SNHLY and CDR2 FYNNEI. The length of the CDR3 is 15 residues.

J is TRBJ2-5 and V is TRBV11-3; no clear D gene. The CDR3 covers 14 residues. The V end was cut by 5 bases, the J end by 3 bases, with 13 bases between. In germline, CDR1 is SGHNT, CDR2 YENEEA. CDR3 amino acids: CASSPGNSKETQYF. For the CDR3, the DNA is TGTGCCAGCAGCCCCGGAAACTCCAAAGAGACCCAGTACTTC. Together with reference TRBV11-3 and TRBJ2-5, the CDR3 gives the full variable domain: EAGVVQSPRYKIIEKKQPVAFWCNPISGHNTLYWYLQNLGQGPELLIRYENEEAVDDSQLPKDRFSAERLKGVDSTLKIQPAELGDSAVYLCASSPGNSKETQYFGPGTRLLVL.

The chain joins TRBV5-1 to TRBJ2-1, with 9 nucleotides matching TRBD2. The germline V gene has CDR1 SGHRS and CDR2 YFSETQ. This CDR3 is built from 15 residues. V dropped 7 bases and J dropped 5; count of bases not matched to a gene: 10. The CDR3 sequence is CASRQGGLANNEQFF. The CDR3 DNA reads as TGCGCCAGCCGCCAGGGGGGACTAGCAAACAATGAGCAGTTCTTC.

A single count supports this clone. This chain connects TRBV19 to TRBJ2-6, with unresolved D. CDR3 length: 17 amino acids. Per the germline V gene, CDR1 is LNHDA and CDR2 is SQIVND (reference sequence). V shed 6 bases and J shed 0 bases, with 15 bases lying between them. The CDR3 DNA follows: TGTGCCAGTAGGACCGTCCTCGATTCCTCTGGGGCCAACGTCCTGACTTTC. Its protein is CASRTVLDSSGANVLTF. Full variable domain (rest looked up from reference TRBV19 and TRBJ2-6): DGGITQSPKYLFRKEGQNVTLSCEQNLNHDAMYWYRQDPGQGLRLIYYSQIVNDFQKGDIAEGYSVSREKKESFPLTVTSAQKNPTAFYLCASRTVLDSSGANVLTFGAGSRLTVL.

Only one count was recorded for this clone. V is TRBV27 and J is TRBJ1-2, with TRBD1 matching over 7 bases. V dropped 1 base and J dropped 7; count of bases not matched to a gene: 6. In germline, CDR1 is MNHEY, CDR2 SMNVEV (reference sequence). CDR3 length equals 14 residues. DNA of the CDR3: TGTGCCAGCAGTTTATTTCAGGGGGTTGGTGGCTACACCTTC. Translated: CASSLFQGVGGYTF.